Listed below are T cell receptor beta chains from one sample, sequenced in a study of regulatory T cells in long-lasting Graves disease. TCRdb reprocessed the multiplex PCR reads via MiXCR and lists one record per CDR3 protein. In the table there are approximately 560,000 distinct CDR3 sequences, 15% to 20% of which are singletons. These data were likewise used in another study, on T cells in Graves' hyperthyroidism and ophthalmopathy.

The sequences come from peripheral blood mononuclear cells (PBMCs), collected at new diagnosis, from a patient treated with antithyroid drugs. These receptors all stem from a man aged 18-30 years with Graves disease. Each CDR3 is given with its conserved first and last residue. Fields, in order: J gene, D gene, clone size, V gene, CDR3 DNA, CDR3 protein. D genes are given only for firm matches. Clone size is not always given. Where it is, it says once, few, many or a class for expanded clones.

TRBJ1-5 NA NA TRBV7-8 TGTGCCAGCACCGTCGGACAGAGCAATCAGCCCCAGCATTTT CASTVGQSNQPQHF
TRBJ2-2 NA NA TRBV5-8 TGTGCCAGCAGCTTGGAACGTGGAGGTGGGGAGCTGTTTTTT CASSLERGGGELFF
TRBJ2-7 TRBD1 NA TRBV7-2 TGTGCCAGCAGCTTAAACAGGGGTGCAAGGGCCTACGAGCAGTACTTC CASSLNRGARAYEQYF
TRBJ2-1 NA NA TRBV27 TGTGCCAGCAGTTTCCGACGAGCGGGCTACAATGAGCAGTTCTTC CASSFRRAGYNEQFF
TRBJ2-1 TRBD2 NA TRBV6-2/TRBV6-3 TGTGCCAGCAGTGAGACTAGCGGCGATCTCTACAATGAGCAGTTCTTC CASSETSGDLYNEQFF
TRBJ1-1 NA many TRBV7-8 TGTGCCAGCAGCTTAGTTCGGGGTACGGACACTGAAGCTTTCTTT CASSLVRGTDTEAFF
TRBJ1-6 NA few TRBV10-2 TGCGCCAGCAAGACAGGTCTAAATTCACCCCTCCACTTT CASKTGLNSPLHF
TRBJ1-1 NA few TRBV30 TGTGCCTGGATGAAAGGGGCATCGAACACTGAAGCTTTCTTT CAWMKGASNTEAFF
TRBJ2-7 TRBD1 NA TRBV13 TGTGCCAGCAACATAGGGGGGACAGGTGACGAGCAGTACTTC CASNIGGTGDEQYF
TRBJ1-2 NA few TRBV19 TGTGCCAGTAGTCCGGGGTTTATCCATGGCTACACCTTC CASSPGFIHGYTF
TRBJ1-1 NA many TRBV7-2 TGTGCCAGCAGCTTCTGGTCACAAGGGAACACTGAAGCTTTCTTT CASSFWSQGNTEAFF
TRBJ2-2 TRBD2 many TRBV12-3/TRBV12-4 TGTGCCAGCAGTTTTGGACTAGGGTTTGCCGGGGAGCTGTTTTTT CASSFGLGFAGELFF
TRBJ2-1 NA many TRBV19 TGTGCCAGCAGCGTCTACAATGAGCAGTTCTTC CASSVYNEQFF
TRBJ1-2 NA many TRBV6-1 TGTGCCAGTGCCCGGGACGGGCGTAGGGGCTACACCTTC CASARDGRRGYTF
TRBJ2-7 TRBD2 many TRBV3-1 TGTGCCAGCAGCCAAAGTTCTACTAGCGGCTACGAGCAGTACTTC CASSQSSTSGYEQYF
TRBJ1-2 NA NA TRBV2 TGTGCCAGCTGGGCAGTCGCCTATGGCTACACCTTC CASWAVAYGYTF
TRBJ2-7 TRBD2 many TRBV11-2 TGTGCCAGCAGCTTCGGGACTAGCTACGAGCAGTACTTC CASSFGTSYEQYF
TRBJ2-7 NA many TRBV2 TGTGCCAGCAGTGAAATGGGGTTGGACCTCCGCGAGCAGTACTTC CASSEMGLDLREQYF
TRBJ2-7 NA many TRBV28 TGTGCCAGCAGTTTCCCTGTGGTGGGGGGCAACGAGCAGTACTTC CASSFPVVGGNEQYF
TRBJ1-4 TRBD1 many TRBV28 TGTGCCAGCAGTTTATTGCGTTGGGCCTTCGGACAGGAGGGGCCCTATGCAACTAATGAAAAACTGTTTTTT CASSLLRWAFGQEGPYATNEKLFF
TRBJ2-7 NA many TRBV7-9 TGTGCCAGCAGCTTTGCGTCCGAGCAGTACTTC CASSFASEQYF
TRBJ2-2 NA many TRBV7-8 TGTGCCAGCAGCTTAGCGCGGCGAGGGATTTCTAGCACCGGGGAGCTGTTTTTT CASSLARRGISSTGELFF
TRBJ1-2 NA NA TRBV27 TGTGCCAGCAGTTTATCGTCCTCCCCCACAGGCAACTATGGCTACACCTTC CASSLSSSPTGNYGYTF
TRBJ1-2 NA many TRBV6-5 TGTGCCAGCAGTTACCGAGTTCAGGGAACTTGGGGCTACACCTTC CASSYRVQGTWGYTF
TRBJ1-1 NA many TRBV2 TGTGCCAGCAAGGGAGAGGGGAACACTGAAGCTTTCTTT CASKGEGNTEAFF
TRBJ2-1 NA many TRBV5-1 TGCGCCAGCAGGGTGGGGAATGAGCAGTTCTTC CASRVGNEQFF
TRBJ2-7 NA many TRBV7-9 TGTGCCAGCAGCACGAGCGGCGAGCAGTACTTC CASSTSGEQYF
TRBJ2-1 NA NA TRBV29-1 TGCAGCGTTGTTGCCAGTGGGATTTACAATGAGCAGTTCTTC CSVVASGIYNEQFF
TRBJ2-1 NA NA TRBV28 TGTGCCAGCAGCACTTTGGGAGCGGGACACTCCTACAATGAGCAGCTCTTC CASSTLGAGHSYNEQLF
TRBJ2-7 TRBD1 few TRBV20-1 TGCAGTGCTAAAACCGGGACAGCCTACGAGCAGTACTTC CSAKTGTAYEQYF
TRBJ2-5 TRBD1 many TRBV28 TGTGCCAGCAGTCCAGCCGTAGAAGGGGGCGAGGAGACCCAGTACTTC CASSPAVEGGEETQYF
TRBJ2-3 TRBD2 many TRBV12-3/TRBV12-4 TGTGCCAGCAGGGATGCGGGGGACACAGATACGCAGTATTTT CASRDAGDTDTQYF
TRBJ2-1 TRBD2 NA TRBV7-7 TGTGCTAGCAGCTTAAGCGGGAGGCCCCCCCGCAATGAGCAGTTCTTC CASSLSGRPPRNEQFF
TRBJ1-1 NA many TRBV29-1 TGCAGCGCAAACAGGGACCACATGAACACTGAAGCTTTCTTT CSANRDHMNTEAFF
TRBJ1-1 NA many TRBV5-1 TGCGCCAGCAGCCGAGCGTGGAACACTGAAGCTTTCTTT CASSRAWNTEAFF
TRBJ1-1 NA many TRBV28 TGTGCCAGCAGTTTTACCAACGGGTTTTTGAACACTGAAGCTTTCTTT CASSFTNGFLNTEAFF
TRBJ1-1 NA NA TRBV10-3 TGTGCCATCAGTGATCCTGGACGGTCCTCAGAAGCTTTCTTT CAISDPGRSSEAFF
TRBJ1-6 TRBD1 NA TRBV12-3/TRBV12-4 TGTGCCAGCAGTACGGGACAGGGGGGTTCACCCCTCCACTTT CASSTGQGGSPLHF
TRBJ1-1 NA NA TRBV6-1 TGTGCCAGCGATTCCGGGGGGATGAACACTGAAGCTTTCTTT CASDSGGMNTEAFF
TRBJ2-5 NA many TRBV2 TGTGCCCGGGAGGGGGACAGGGAAGAGACCCAGTACTTC CAREGDREETQYF
TRBJ1-5 NA NA TRBV28 TGTGCCAGCAGTTTTAGCGGGGGGCGCAATCAGCCCCAGCATTTT CASSFSGGRNQPQHF
TRBJ1-6 NA NA TRBV28 TGTGCCAGCAGTTTATCTGGGGACCTGCACCACTTT CASSLSGDLHHF
TRBJ2-5 NA NA TRBV7-3 TGTGCCAGCAGCATACGGGACCCGCTCTGGGAGACCCAGTACTTC CASSIRDPLWETQYF
TRBJ2-5 NA NA TRBV7-9 TGTGCCAGCAGCTTAGACCGCGCGGAGGGAGGCAGGGGGTCGGAGACCCAGTACTTC CASSLDRAEGGRGSETQYF
TRBJ1-1 NA few TRBV19 TGTGCCAGTGAGGATCCGAACACTGAAGCTTTCTTT CASEDPNTEAFF
TRBJ1-1 NA many TRBV6-5 TGTGCCAGCAGTTACGGGGGCAGCACTGAAGCTTTCTTT CASSYGGSTEAFF
TRBJ1-6 NA NA TRBV3-1 TGTGCCAGCAGCCAAGAGGGGGGGCGTTCACCCCTCCACTTT CASSQEGGRSPLHF
TRBJ2-1 NA many TRBV5-1 TGCGCCAGCAGCTTGACGGCGGGGCTCTACAATGAGCAGTTCTTC CASSLTAGLYNEQFF
TRBJ2-1 TRBD2 many TRBV20-1 TGCAGTGCTAGATTGGGGTTGAGGACTAGCGGTTTCAATGAGCAGTTCTTC CSARLGLRTSGFNEQFF
TRBJ1-1 TRBD1 NA TRBV7-9 TGTGCCAGCAGCTTAGATTTCCGGACAGGGACTACTGAAGCTTTCTTT CASSLDFRTGTTEAFF
TRBJ2-3 NA many TRBV7-8 TGTGCCAGCAGCTTCCGTGGTGCCACAGATACGCAGTATTTT CASSFRGATDTQYF
TRBJ1-2 NA many TRBV6-1 TGTGCCAGCAAACTTGGACTGCAGACTGGCTACACCTTC CASKLGLQTGYTF
TRBJ2-7 TRBD2 NA TRBV10-3 TGTGCCATCAGTGTAGCGGGAGGGGATTACGAGCAGTACTTC CAISVAGGDYEQYF
TRBJ2-5 NA many TRBV10-3 TGTGCCACCGCGTCTAGCGACCAAGAGACCCAGTACTTC CATASSDQETQYF
TRBJ2-6 TRBD1 few TRBV7-3 TGTGCCAGCAGCCGCATTCCGTCCGGGACAGGGGGCTCTGGGGCCAACGTCCTGACTTTC CASSRIPSGTGGSGANVLTF
TRBJ2-7 NA few TRBV7-8 TGTGCCAGCAGCCGCCCCACAGCGACAAAGTACTACGAGCAGTACTTC CASSRPTATKYYEQYF
TRBJ2-1 TRBD1 many TRBV2 TGTGCCAGCAGGATAGGGGGCAGCGAATACAATGAGCAGTTCTTC CASRIGGSEYNEQFF
TRBJ2-7 NA NA TRBV9 TGTGCCAGCAGCGTAGCCGGGGGAGGAATCTACGAGCAGTACTTC CASSVAGGGIYEQYF
TRBJ2-3 NA NA TRBV20-1 TGCAGGACCTCCAGACCCACAGATACGCAGTATTTT CRTSRPTDTQYF